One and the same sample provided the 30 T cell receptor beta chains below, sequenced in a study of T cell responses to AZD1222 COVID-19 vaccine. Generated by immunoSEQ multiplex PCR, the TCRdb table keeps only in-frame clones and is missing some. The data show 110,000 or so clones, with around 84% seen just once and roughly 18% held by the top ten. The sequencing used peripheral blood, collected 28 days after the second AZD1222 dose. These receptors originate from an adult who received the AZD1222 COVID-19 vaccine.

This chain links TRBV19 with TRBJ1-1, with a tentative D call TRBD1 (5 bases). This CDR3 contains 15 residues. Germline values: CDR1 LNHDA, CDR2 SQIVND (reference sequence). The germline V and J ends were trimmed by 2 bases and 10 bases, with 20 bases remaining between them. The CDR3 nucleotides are TGTGCCAGTAGTATACCCGGGGCAGCCCGTCTTGGAGCTTTCTTT. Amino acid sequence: CASSIPGAARLGAFF.

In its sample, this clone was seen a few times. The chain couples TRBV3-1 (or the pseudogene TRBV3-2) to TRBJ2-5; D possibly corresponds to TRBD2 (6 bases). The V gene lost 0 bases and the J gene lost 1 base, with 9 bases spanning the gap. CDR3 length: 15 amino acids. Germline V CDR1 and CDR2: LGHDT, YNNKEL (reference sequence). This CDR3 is CASSQDAGLQETQYF. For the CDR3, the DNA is TGTGCCAGCAGCCAAGATGCGGGGCTCCAAGAGACCCAGTACTTC.

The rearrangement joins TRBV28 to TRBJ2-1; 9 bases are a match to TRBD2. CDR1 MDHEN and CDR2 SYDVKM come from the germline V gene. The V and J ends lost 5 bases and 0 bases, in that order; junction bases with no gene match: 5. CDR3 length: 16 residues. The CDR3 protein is CASSGLAGSSYNEQFF. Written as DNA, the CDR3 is TGTGCCAGCAGTGGGCTAGCGGGGTCCTCCTACAATGAGCAGTTCTTC.

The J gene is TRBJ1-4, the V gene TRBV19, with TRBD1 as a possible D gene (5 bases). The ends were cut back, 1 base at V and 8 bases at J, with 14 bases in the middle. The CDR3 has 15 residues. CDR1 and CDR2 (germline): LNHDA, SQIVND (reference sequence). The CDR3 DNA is TGTGCCAGTAGTATAGCTGGGGGATTGGGCGAAAAACTGTTTTTT. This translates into CASSIAGGLGEKLFF. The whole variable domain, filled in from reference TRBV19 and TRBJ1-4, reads DGGITQSPKYLFRKEGQNVTLSCEQNLNHDAMYWYRQDPGQGLRLIYYSQIVNDFQKGDIAEGYSVSREKKESFPLTVTSAQKNPTAFYLCASSIAGGLGEKLFFGSGTQLSVL.

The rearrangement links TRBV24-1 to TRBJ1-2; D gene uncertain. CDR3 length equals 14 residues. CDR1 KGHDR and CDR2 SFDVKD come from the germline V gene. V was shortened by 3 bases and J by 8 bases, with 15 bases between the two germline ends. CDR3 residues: CATSDGGVAGGYTF. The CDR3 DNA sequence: TGTGCCACCAGTGATGGCGGGGTGGCGGGCGGCTACACCTTC.

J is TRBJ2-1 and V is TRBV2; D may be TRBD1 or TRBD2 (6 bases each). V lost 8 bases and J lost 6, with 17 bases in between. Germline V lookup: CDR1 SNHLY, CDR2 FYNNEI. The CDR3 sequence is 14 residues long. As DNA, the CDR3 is TGTGCCAGCTGGAGGGGACAAGCGGTCAATGAGCAGTTCTTC. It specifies CASWRGQAVNEQFF.

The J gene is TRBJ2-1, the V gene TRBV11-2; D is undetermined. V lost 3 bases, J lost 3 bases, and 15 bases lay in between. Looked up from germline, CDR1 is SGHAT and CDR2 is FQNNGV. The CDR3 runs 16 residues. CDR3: CASSFYGSPDYNEQFF. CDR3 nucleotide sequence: TGTGCCAGCAGCTTCTACGGATCTCCAGACTACAATGAGCAGTTCTTC.

The CDR3 loop is CSAPNYGYTF. Here the CDR3 DNA reads TGCAGTGCTCCAAACTATGGCTACACCTTC. J is TRBJ1-2 and V is TRBV20-1; the D is unclear. V dropped 5 bases and J dropped 2 bases, with 3 bases sitting between them. From germline, CDR1 is DFQATT and CDR2 SNEGSKA (reference sequence). CDR3 length equals 10 residues.

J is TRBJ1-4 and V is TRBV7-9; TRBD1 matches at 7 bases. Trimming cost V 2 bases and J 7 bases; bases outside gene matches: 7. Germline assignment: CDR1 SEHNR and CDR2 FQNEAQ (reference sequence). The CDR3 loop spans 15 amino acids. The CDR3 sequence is CASSLYDRAFEKLFF. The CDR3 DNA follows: TGTGCCAGCAGCTTATACGACAGGGCCTTTGAAAAACTGTTTTTT.

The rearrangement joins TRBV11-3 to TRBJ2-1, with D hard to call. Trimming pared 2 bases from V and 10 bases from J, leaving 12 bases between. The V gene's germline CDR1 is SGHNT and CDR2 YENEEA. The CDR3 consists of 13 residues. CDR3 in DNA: TGTGCCAGCAGCTTAATGGGTCAGGAAGAGCAGTTCTTC. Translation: CASSLMGQEEQFF.

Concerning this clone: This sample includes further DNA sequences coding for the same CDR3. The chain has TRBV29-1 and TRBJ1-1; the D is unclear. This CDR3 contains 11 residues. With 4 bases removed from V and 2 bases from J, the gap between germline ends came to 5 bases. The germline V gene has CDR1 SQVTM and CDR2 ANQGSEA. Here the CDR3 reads CSVGENTEAFF. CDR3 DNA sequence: TGCAGCGTTGGCGAAAACACTGAAGCTTTCTTT.

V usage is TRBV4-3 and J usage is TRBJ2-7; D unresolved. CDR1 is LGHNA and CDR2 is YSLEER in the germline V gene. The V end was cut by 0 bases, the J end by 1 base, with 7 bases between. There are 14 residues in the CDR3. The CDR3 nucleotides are TGCGCCAGCAGCCAAGATCGAGGTTCCTACGAGCAGTACTTC. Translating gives CASSQDRGSYEQYF.

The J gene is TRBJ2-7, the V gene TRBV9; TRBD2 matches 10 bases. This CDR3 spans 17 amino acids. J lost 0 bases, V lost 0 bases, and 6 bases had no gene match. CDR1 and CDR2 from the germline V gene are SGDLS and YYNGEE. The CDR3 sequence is CASSVGLAGANSYEQYF. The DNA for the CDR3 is TGTGCCAGCAGCGTAGGGCTAGCGGGGGCCAACTCCTACGAGCAGTACTTC.

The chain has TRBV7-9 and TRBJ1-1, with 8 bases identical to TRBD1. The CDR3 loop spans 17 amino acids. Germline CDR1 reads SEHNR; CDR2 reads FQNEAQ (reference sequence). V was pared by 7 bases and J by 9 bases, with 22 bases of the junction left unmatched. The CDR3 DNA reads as TGTGCCAGCACCACGGACAGGGATGCAGCCCTTACCAATCAAGCTTTCTTT. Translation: CASTTDRDAALTNQAFF.

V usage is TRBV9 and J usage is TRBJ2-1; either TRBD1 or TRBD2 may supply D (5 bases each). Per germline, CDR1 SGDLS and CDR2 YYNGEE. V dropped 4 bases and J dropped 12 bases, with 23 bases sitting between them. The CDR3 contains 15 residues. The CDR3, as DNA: TGTGCCAGCAGCCCCCCTTGGGGTAAGAGGGGCACGCAGTTCTTC. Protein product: CASSPPWGKRGTQFF. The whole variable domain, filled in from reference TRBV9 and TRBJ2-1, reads DSGVTQTPKHLITATGQRVTLRCSPRSGDLSVYWYQQSLDQGLQFLIQYYNGEERAKGNILERFSAQQFPDLHSELNLSSLELGDSALYFCASSPPWGKRGTQFFGPGTRLTVL.

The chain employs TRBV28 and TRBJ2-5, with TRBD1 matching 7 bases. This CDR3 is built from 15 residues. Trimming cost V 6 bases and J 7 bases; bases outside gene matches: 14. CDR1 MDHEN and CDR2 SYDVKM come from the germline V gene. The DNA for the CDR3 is TGTGCCAGCAGATACCCGACAGGGCCAAGCGGGACCCAGTACTTC. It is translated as CASRYPTGPSGTQYF.

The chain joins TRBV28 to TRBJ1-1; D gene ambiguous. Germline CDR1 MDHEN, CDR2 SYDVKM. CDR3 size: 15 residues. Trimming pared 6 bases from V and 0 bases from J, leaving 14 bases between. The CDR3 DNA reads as TGTGCCAGCAGAACCCTTCCATTGATGAACACTGAAGCTTTCTTT. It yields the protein CASRTLPLMNTEAFF.

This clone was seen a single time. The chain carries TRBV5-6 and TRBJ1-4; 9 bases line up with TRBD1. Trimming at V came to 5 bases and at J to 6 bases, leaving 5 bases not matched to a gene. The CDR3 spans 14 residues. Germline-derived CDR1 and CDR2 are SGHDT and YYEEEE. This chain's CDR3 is CASRRTGEDEKLFF. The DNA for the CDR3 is TGTGCCAGCAGACGGACAGGGGAGGATGAAAAACTGTTTTTT. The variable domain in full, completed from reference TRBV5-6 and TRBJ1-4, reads DAGVTQSPTHLIKTRGQQVTLRCSPKSGHDTVSWYQQALGQGPQFIFQYYEEEERQRGNFPDRFSGHQFPNYSSELNVNALLLGDSALYLCASRRTGEDEKLFFGSGTQLSVL.

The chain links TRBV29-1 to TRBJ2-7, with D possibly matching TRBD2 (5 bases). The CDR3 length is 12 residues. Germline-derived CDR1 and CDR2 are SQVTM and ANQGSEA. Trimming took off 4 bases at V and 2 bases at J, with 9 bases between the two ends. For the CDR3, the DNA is TGCAGCGTTGCGGACGGGACCTACGAGCAGTACTTC. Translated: CSVADGTYEQYF.

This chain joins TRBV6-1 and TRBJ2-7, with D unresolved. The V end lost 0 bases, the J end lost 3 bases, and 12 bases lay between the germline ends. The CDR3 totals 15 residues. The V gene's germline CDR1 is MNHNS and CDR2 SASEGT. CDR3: CASSEAMQSLYEQYF. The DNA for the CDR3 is TGTGCCAGCAGTGAAGCGATGCAGAGCCTCTACGAGCAGTACTTC.

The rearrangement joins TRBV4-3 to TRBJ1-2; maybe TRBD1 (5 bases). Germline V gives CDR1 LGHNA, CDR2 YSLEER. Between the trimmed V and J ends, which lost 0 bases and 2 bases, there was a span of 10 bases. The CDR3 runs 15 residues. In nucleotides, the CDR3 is TGCGCCAGCAGCCAAGATCGGTCAGGGAACTATGGCTACACCTTC. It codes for CASSQDRSGNYGYTF.

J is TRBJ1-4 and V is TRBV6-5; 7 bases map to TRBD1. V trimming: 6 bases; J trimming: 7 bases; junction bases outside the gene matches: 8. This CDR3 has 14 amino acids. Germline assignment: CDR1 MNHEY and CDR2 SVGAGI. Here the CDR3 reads CASSNDRALEKLFF. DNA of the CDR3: TGTGCCAGCAGCAACGACAGGGCCCTTGAAAAACTGTTTTTT.

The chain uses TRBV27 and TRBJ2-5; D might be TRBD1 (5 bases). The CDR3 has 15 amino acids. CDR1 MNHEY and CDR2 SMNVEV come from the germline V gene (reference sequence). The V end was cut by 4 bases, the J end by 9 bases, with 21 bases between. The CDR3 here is CASSSAPDRLGSQYF. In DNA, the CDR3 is TGTGCCAGCAGTTCTGCCCCCGACAGACTGGGATCCCAGTACTTC.

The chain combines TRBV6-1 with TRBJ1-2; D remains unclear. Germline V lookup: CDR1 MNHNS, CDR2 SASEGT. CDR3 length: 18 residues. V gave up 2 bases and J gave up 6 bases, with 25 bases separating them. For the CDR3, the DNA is TGTGCCAGCAGTGAATTCGATATTATAACCGATGAATCGGATGGCTACACCTTC. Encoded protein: CASSEFDIITDESDGYTF.

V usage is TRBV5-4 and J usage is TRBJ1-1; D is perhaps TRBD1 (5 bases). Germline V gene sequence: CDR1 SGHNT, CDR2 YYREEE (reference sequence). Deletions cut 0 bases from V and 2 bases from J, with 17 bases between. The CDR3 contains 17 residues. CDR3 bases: TGTGCCAGCAGCTTGGGGGCATCGACAGATTTTAACACTGAAGCTTTCTTT. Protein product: CASSLGASTDFNTEAFF.

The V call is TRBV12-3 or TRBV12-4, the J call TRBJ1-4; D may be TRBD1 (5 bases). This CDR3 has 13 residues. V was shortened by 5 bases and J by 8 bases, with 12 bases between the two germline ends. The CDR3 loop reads CASSGGLGEKLFF. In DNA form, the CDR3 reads TGTGCCAGCAGTGGGGGGTTGGGGGAAAAACTGTTTTTT.

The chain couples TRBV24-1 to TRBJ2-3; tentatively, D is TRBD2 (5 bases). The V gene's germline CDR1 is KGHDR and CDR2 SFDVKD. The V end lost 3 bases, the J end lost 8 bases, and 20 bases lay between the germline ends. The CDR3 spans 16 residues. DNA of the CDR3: TGTGCCACCAGTGATCAAGATCCGGGATCCCTTGGTACGCAGTATTTT. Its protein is CATSDQDPGSLGTQYF.

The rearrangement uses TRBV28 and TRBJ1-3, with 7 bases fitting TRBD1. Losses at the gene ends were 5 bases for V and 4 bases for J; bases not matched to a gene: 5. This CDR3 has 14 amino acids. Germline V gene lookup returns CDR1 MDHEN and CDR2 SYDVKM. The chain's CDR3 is CASSGQVLGNTIYF. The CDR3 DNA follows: TGTGCCAGCAGTGGACAGGTGTTAGGAAACACCATATATTTT.

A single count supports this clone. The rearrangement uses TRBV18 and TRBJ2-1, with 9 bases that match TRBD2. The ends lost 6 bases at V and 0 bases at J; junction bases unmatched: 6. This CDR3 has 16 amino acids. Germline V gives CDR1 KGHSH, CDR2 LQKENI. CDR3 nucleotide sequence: TGTGCCAGCTCCCAGGGACTAGCTGGCTCCTACAATGAGCAGTTCTTC. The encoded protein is CASSQGLAGSYNEQFF.

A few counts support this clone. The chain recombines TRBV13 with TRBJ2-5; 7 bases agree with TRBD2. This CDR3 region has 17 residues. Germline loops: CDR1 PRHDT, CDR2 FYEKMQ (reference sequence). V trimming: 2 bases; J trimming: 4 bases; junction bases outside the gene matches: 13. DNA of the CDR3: TGTGCCAGCAGCTTATTGGCTCGACTAGCCAAGGGAGAGACCCAGTACTTC. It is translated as CASSLLARLAKGETQYF.